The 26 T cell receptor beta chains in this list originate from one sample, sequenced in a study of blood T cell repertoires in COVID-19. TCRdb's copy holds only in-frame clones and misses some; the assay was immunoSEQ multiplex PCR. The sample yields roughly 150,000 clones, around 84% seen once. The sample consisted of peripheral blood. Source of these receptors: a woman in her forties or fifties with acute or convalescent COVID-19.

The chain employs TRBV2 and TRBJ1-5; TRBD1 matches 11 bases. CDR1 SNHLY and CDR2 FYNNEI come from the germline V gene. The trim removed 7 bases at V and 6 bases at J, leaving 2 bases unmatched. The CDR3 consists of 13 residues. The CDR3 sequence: CASIGTGGQPQHF. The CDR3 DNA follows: TGTGCCAGCATCGGGACAGGGGGTCAGCCCCAGCATTTT.

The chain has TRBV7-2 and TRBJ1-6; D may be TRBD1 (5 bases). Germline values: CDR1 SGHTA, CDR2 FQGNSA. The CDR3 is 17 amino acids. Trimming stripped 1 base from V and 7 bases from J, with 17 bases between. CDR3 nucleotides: TGTGCCAGCAGCTTAGGAACAGTGACCGGGGGGAATTCACCCCTCCACTTT. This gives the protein CASSLGTVTGGNSPLHF.

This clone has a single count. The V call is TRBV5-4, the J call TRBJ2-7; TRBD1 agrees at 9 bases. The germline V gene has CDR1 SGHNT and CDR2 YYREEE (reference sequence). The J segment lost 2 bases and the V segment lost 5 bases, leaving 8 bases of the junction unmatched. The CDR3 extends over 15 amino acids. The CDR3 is CASSWDRARTYEQYF. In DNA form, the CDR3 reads TGTGCCAGCAGTTGGGACAGGGCAAGGACCTACGAGCAGTACTTC.

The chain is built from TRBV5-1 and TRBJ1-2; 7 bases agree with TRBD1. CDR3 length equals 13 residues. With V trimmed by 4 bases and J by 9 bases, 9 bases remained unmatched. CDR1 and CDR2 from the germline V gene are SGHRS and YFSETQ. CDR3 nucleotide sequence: TGCGCCAGCAGCCCAGGACAGGCTACTAGCTACACCTTC. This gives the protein CASSPGQATSYTF.

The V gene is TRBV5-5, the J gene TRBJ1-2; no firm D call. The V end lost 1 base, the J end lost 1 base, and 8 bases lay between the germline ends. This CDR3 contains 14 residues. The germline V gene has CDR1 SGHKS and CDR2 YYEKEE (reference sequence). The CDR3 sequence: CASSLWGVNYGYTF. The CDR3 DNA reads TGTGCCAGCAGCTTGTGGGGAGTTAACTATGGCTACACCTTC.

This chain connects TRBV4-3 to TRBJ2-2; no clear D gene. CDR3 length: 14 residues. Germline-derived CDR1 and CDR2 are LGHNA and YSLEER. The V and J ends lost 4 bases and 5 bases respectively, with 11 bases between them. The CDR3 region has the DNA TGCGCCAGCAGCCCTCGTGAGTGGACCGGGGAGCTGTTTTTT. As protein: CASSPREWTGELFF.

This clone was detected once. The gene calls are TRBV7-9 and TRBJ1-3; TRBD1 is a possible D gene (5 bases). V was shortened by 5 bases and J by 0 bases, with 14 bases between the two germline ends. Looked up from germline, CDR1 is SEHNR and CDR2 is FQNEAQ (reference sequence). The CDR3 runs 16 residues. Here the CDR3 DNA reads TGTGCCAGCAGCCCCCCAGGGCTTACCTCTGGAAACACCATATATTTT. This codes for CASSPPGLTSGNTIYF. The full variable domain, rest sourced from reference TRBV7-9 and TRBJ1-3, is DTGVSQNPRHKITKRGQNVTFRCDPISEHNRLYWYRQTLGQGPEFLTYFQNEAQLEKSRLLSDRFSAERPKGSFSTLEIQRTEQGDSAMYLCASSPPGLTSGNTIYFGEGSWLTVV.

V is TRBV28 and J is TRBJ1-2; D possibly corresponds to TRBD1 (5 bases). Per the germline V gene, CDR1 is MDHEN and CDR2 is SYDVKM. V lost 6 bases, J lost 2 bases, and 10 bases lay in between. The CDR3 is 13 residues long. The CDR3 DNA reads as TGTGCCAGCAGATCGACAGCGAACTATGGCTACACCTTC. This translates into CASRSTANYGYTF.

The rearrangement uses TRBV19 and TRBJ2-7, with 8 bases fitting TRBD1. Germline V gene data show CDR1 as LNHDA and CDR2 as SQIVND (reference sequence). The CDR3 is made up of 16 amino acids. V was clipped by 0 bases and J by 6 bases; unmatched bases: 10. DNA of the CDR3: TGTGCCAGTAGTATAGATCCAGGGGGCGCATATGGCGAGCAGTACTTC. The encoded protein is CASSIDPGGAYGEQYF.

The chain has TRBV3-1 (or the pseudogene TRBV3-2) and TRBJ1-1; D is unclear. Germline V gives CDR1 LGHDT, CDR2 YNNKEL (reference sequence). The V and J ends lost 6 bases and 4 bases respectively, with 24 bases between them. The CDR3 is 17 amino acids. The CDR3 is CASSQALSFIEGTEAFF. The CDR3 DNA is TGTGCCAGCAGTCAGGCCTTGTCCTTCATTGAGGGCACTGAAGCTTTCTTT.

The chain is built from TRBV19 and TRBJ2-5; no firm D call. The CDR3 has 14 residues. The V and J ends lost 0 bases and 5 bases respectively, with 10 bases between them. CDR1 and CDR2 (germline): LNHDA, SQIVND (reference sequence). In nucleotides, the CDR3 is TGTGCCAGTAGTATAGATCGGTCCACCGAGACCCAGTACTTC. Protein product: CASSIDRSTETQYF.

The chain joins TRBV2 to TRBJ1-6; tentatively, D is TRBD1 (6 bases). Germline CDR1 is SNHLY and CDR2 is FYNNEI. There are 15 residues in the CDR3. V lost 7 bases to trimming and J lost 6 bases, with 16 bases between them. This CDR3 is CASTPLGTPNSPLHF. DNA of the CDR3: TGTGCCAGCACTCCCCTTGGGACACCTAATTCACCCCTCCACTTT.

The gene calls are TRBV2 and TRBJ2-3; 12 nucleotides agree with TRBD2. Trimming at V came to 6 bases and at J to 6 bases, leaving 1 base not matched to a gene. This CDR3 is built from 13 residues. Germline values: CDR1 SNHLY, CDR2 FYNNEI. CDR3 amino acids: CASSGLAGDTQYF. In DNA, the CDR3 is TGTGCCAGCAGCGGACTAGCGGGGGATACGCAGTATTTT.

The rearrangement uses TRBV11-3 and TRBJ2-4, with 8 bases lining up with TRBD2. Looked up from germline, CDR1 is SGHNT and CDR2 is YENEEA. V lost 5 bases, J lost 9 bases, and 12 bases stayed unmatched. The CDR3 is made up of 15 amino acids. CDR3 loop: CASSEGHRGGRIQYF. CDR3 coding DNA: TGTGCCAGCAGCGAAGGGCATCGGGGGGGACGCATTCAGTACTTC.

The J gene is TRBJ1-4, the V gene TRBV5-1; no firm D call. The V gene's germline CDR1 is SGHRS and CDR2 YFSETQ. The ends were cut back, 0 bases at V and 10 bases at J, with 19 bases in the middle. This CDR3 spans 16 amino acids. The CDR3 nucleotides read TGCGCCAGCAGCTTGGATGTCGACCCTATGCGAGGAAAACTGTTTTTT. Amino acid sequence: CASSLDVDPMRGKLFF.

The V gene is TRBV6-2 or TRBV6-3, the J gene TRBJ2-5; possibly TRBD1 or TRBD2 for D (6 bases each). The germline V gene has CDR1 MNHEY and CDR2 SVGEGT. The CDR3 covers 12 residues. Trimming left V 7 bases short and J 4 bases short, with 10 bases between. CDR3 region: CASNPGAETQYF. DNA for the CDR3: TGTGCCAGCAACCCGGGGGCAGAGACCCAGTACTTC.

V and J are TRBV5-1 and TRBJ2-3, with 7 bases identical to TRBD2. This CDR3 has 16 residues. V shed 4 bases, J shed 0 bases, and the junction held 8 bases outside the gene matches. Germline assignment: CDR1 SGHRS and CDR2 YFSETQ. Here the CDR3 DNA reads TGCGCCAGCAGCGTTGATAGCGGGTTTAGCACAGATACGCAGTATTTT. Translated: CASSVDSGFSTDTQYF.

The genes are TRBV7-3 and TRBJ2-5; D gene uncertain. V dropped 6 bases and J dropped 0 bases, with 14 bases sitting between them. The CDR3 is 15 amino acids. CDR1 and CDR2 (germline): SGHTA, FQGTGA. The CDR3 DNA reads TGTGCCAGCAGACCCTGTACAGAATACCAAGAGACCCAGTACTTC. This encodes CASRPCTEYQETQYF.

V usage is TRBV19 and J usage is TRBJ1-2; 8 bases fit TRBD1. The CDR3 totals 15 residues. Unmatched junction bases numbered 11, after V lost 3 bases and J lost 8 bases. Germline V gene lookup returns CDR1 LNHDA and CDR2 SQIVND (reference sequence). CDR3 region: CASSIPADRAGGYTF. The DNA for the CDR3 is TGTGCCAGTAGTATTCCTGCGGACAGGGCAGGCGGCTACACCTTC.

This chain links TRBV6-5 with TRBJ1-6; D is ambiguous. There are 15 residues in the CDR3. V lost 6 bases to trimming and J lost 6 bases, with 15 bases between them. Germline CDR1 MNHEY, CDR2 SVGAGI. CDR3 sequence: CASRDRGSGNSPLHF. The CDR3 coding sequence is TGTGCCAGCAGGGACCGTGGCAGCGGTAATTCACCCCTCCACTTT.

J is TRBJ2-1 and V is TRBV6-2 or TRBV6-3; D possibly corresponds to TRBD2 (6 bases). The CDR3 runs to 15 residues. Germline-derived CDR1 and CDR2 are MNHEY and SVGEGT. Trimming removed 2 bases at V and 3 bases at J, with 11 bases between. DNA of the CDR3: TGTGCCAGCAGTTACAGGGGAGGAATCTACAATGAGCAGTTCTTC. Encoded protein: CASSYRGGIYNEQFF.

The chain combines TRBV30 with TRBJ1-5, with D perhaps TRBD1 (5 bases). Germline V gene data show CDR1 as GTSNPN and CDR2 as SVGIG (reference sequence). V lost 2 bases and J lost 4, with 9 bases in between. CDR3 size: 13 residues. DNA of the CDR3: TGTGCCTGGAGTTACAGGATAAATCAGCCCCAGCATTTT. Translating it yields CAWSYRINQPQHF.

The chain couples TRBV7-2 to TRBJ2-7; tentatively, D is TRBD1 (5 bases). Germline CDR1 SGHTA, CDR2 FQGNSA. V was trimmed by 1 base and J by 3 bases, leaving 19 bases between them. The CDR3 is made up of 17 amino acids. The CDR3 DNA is TGTGCCAGCAGCTTAGGGTTGTCTGACAGAACTTTCTACGAGCAGTACTTC. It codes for CASSLGLSDRTFYEQYF.

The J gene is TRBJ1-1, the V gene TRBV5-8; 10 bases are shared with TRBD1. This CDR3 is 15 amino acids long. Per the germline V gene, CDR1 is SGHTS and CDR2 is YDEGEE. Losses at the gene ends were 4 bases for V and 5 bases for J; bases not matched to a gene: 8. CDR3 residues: CASSKKTGGSTEAFF. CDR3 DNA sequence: TGTGCCAGCAGCAAAAAGACAGGGGGCTCGACTGAAGCTTTCTTT.

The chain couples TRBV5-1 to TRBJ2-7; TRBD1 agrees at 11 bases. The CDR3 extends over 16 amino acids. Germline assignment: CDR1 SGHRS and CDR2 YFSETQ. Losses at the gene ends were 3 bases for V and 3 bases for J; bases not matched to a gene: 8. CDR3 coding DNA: TGCGCCAGCAGCTGGACCTCCGGGACAGGGGGCTACGAGCAGTACTTC. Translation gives CASSWTSGTGGYEQYF.

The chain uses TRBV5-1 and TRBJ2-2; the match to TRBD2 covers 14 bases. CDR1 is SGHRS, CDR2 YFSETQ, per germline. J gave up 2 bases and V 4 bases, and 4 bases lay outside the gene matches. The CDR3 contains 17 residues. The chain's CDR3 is CASSLGLAGVNTGELFF. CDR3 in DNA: TGCGCCAGCAGCCTGGGACTAGCGGGAGTCAACACCGGGGAGCTGTTTTTT.